This TCR beta chain is from a study of T-cell reconstitution after alpha-beta-depleted transplantation in children. The library targeted TCRbeta and was prepared with unique molecular identifiers. TCRdb re-derived calls from the PCR reads in MiXCR, one entry per CDR3 protein. Counted here are about 360,000 distinct CDR3 sequences, 13% occurring once; the ten biggest clones make up around 4%. The germline V gene encodes CDR1 MNHNS and CDR2 SASEGT. The CDR3 is 15 amino acids. With 6 bases removed from V and 3 bases from J, the gap between germline ends came to 14 bases. The chain recombines TRBV6-1 with TRBJ2-2, with D possibly matching TRBD1 (6 bases). The origin of this receptor is a human donor who donated a stem cell graft to a child with Fanconi anemia. The sample consisted of PBMCs, taken from the stem cell graft. CDR3 nucleotide sequence: TGTGCCAGCAGGGGGCAACAGGGTTACACCGGGGAGCTGTTTTTT. It encodes CASRGQQGYTGELFF.